These 26 T cell receptor beta chains were all obtained from the same sample, sequenced in a study of cytomegalovirus exposure and HLA in healthy donors. PCR involved 60 Vbeta and 13 Jbeta primers. Profiled with immunoSEQ multiplex PCR; TCRdb holds only in-frame clones, not every one. The data contain around 37,000 clones, approximately 86% of them singletons. The sample comprised PBMCs. The receptors derive from a woman in her late teens or twenties in good health and CMV-seropositive.

The CDR3 nucleotides read TGTGCCAGCAGCCTTGACGGGACTAGCTTTCTCAATGAGCAGTTCTTC. This gives the protein CASSLDGTSFLNEQFF. The V call is TRBV12-1, the J call TRBJ2-1; TRBD2 is the table's D call and was not checked against the DNA. TRBV12-1 is reported as a pseudogene. The CDR3 runs to 16 residues.

This rearrangement joins TRBV7-6 to TRBJ2-1, with 12 bases fitting TRBD2. Germline CDR1 SGHVS, CDR2 FNYEAQ. This CDR3 region has 19 residues. V lost 8 bases to trimming and J lost 6 bases; unmatched junction nucleotides: 20. CDR3 in DNA: TGTGCCAGCTCCCAGGGGGCCCGGGCTAGCGGGGGGGCATTCAATGAGCAGTTCTTC. This sequence encodes CASSQGARASGGAFNEQFF. Drawing the rest from reference TRBV7-6 and TRBJ2-1, the complete variable domain is GAGVSQSPRYKVTKRGQDVALRCDPISGHVSLYWYRQALGQGPEFLTYFNYEAQQDKSGLPNDRFSAERPEGSISTLTIQRTEQRDSAMYRCASSQGARASGGAFNEQFFGPGTRLTVL.

The V call is TRBV7-8, the J call TRBJ2-1, with D unresolved. The CDR3 totals 13 residues. V lost 0 bases and J 5 bases, leaving 5 bases between the germline ends. In germline, CDR1 is SGHVS, CDR2 FQNEAQ. The DNA of the CDR3 is TGTGCCAGCAGCTTAGCAACGGACAATGAGCAGTTCTTC. It codes for CASSLATDNEQFF. Together with reference TRBV7-8 and TRBJ2-1, the CDR3 gives the full variable domain: GAGVSQSPRYKVAKRGQDVALRCDPISGHVSLFWYQQALGQGPEFLTYFQNEAQLDKSGLPSDRFFAERPEGSVSTLKIQRTQQEDSAVYLCASSLATDNEQFFGPGTRLTVL.

This rearrangement joins TRBV7-2 to TRBJ2-5, with a tentative D call TRBD1 (6 bases). The DNA end favors TRBJ2-7, so the J call may be wrong. CDR1 and CDR2 (germline): SGHTA, FQGNSA. The CDR3 length is 15 residues. The chain's CDR3 is CASSIDRSPSYEQYF. For the CDR3, the DNA is TGTGCCAGCAGCATCGACAGGAGCCCTAGCTACGAGCAGTACTTC.

The rearrangement links TRBV27 to TRBJ2-1, with D perhaps matching TRBD2 (6 bases). Germline V gene sequence: CDR1 MNHEY, CDR2 SMNVEV (reference sequence). CDR3 length equals 15 residues. V was pared by 5 bases and J by 5 bases, with 16 bases between. CDR3 sequence reads: CASSLVLGGDNEQFF. DNA of the CDR3: TGTGCCAGCAGTCTCGTCCTGGGCGGGGACAATGAGCAGTTCTTC.

The genes are TRBV7-3 and TRBJ2-7, with 8 bases matching TRBD2. Trimming at V came to 4 bases and at J to 12 bases, leaving 11 bases not matched to a gene. The CDR3 runs 13 residues. Germline lookup yields CDR1 SGHTA and CDR2 FQGTGA. The CDR3 protein is CASSSSRGGVLYF. Here the CDR3 DNA reads TGTGCCAGCAGCTCCTCCCGGGGGGGAGTTTTGTACTTC.

The CDR3 coding sequence is TGTGCCACAGGACATACCTACGAGCAGTACTTC. This gives the protein CATGHTYEQYF. This rearrangement joins TRBV28 to TRBJ2-7; TRBD1 might be the D (5 bases). The germline CDR1 and CDR2 sequences are MDHEN and SYDVKM. The CDR3 totals 11 residues. Trimming took 10 bases from V and 2 from J, leaving 9 bases between them.

This chain connects TRBV7-9 to TRBJ2-6; D is possibly TRBD2 (6 bases). Germline values: CDR1 SEHNR, CDR2 FQNEAQ (reference sequence). CDR3 length: 17 residues. Trimming removed 1 base at V and 4 bases at J, with 14 bases between. As DNA, the CDR3 is TGTGCCAGCAGCTTAGTTCGGGGCGCGGGGGGGGCCAACGTCCTGACTTTC. Translated, it gives CASSLVRGAGGANVLTF.

This sequence joins TRBV7-2 and TRBJ2-3; a weak D match, TRBD1 (5 bases). The germline V and J ends were trimmed by 1 base and 5 bases, with 13 bases remaining between them. The germline gives CDR1 SGHTA, CDR2 FQGNSA. This CDR3 comprises 15 residues. CDR3: CASSLEGFRGDTQYF. CDR3 in DNA: TGTGCCAGCAGCTTAGAGGGGTTCCGCGGAGATACGCAGTATTTT.

The chain carries TRBV29-1 and TRBJ2-5; 8 bases are shared with TRBD1. The better agreement between TRBJ2-7 and the DNA end casts doubt on the J call. The CDR3 sequence is 16 residues long. The germline gives CDR1 SQVTM, CDR2 ANQGSEA. The CDR3, as DNA: TGCAGCGTTGCAGAAAACGGCAGGGGGCGTTCCTACGAGCAGTACTTC. Its translation: CSVAENGRGRSYEQYF.

This clone has more than one count but fewer than ten. One end of the junction is discordant with germline, which a read error may explain. This chain links TRBV28 with TRBJ1-2; TRBD1 matches 9 bases. Per germline, CDR1 MDHEN and CDR2 SYDVKM. The CDR3 sequence is 13 residues long. For the CDR3, the DNA is TGTGCCAGCAGTTGGGGGGACAGGGAGAGTTACCCCTTC. Its protein is CASSWGDRESYPF.

The chain couples TRBV4-1 to TRBJ2-5; TRBD2 might be the D (5 bases). This CDR3 has 17 residues. V was trimmed by 4 bases and J by 1 base, leaving 19 bases between them. Germline V gene sequence: CDR1 MGHRA, CDR2 YSYEKL. In DNA form, the CDR3 reads TGCGCCAGCAGCCCCAAGTTCGGGGTGTCTCCCCAAGAGACCCAGTACTTC. Its protein product is CASSPKFGVSPQETQYF.

The chain recombines TRBV11-2 with TRBJ2-7, with 7 nucleotides matching TRBD1. The CDR3 is 15 amino acids. Germline-derived CDR1 and CDR2 are SGHAT and FQNNGV. The V gene end was trimmed by 1 base and the J gene end by 3 bases; junction bases not matched to a gene: 6. The CDR3 is CASSLGWDSFYEQYF. In DNA form, the CDR3 reads TGTGCCAGCAGCTTAGGCTGGGACAGTTTCTACGAGCAGTACTTC.

V usage is TRBV5-1 and J usage is TRBJ2-7; D is unclear. V was clipped by 4 bases and J by 11 bases, with 13 bases between them. This CDR3 comprises 11 residues. Looked up from germline, CDR1 is SGHRS and CDR2 is YFSETQ. This chain's CDR3 is CASSDLGQEYF. Here the CDR3 DNA reads TGCGCCAGCAGCGATCTTGGGCAAGAGTACTTC.

The chain carries TRBV9 and TRBJ2-5, with D possibly being TRBD2 (6 bases). This CDR3 region has 17 residues. The V end was cut by 4 bases, the J end by 1 base, with 20 bases between. Germline V lookup: CDR1 SGDLS, CDR2 YYNGEE. Here the CDR3 DNA reads TGTGCCAGCAGCTCCGGGGGTGGTTCGAACTTCCAAGAGACCCAGTACTTC. Amino acids: CASSSGGGSNFQETQYF.

The gene calls are TRBV28 and TRBJ2-7; 9 bases match TRBD2. This CDR3 has 16 residues. J gave up 2 bases and V 5 bases, and 10 bases lay outside the gene matches. Germline CDR1 reads MDHEN; CDR2 reads SYDVKM. The CDR3 DNA is TGTGCCAGCAGTCGCGTTCTACTAGCGGGCACCTACGAGCAGTACTTC. Its protein is CASSRVLLAGTYEQYF.

The V call is TRBV2, the J call TRBJ2-6; D perhaps matches TRBD1 (6 bases). Germline CDR1 SNHLY, CDR2 FYNNEI. Deletions cut 3 bases from V and 14 bases from J, with 20 bases between. This CDR3 spans 15 amino acids. CDR3 amino acids: CASSDAGASYFLLTF. The DNA of the CDR3 is TGTGCCAGCAGTGACGCAGGGGCCTCTTATTTTCTCCTGACTTTC.

This chain links TRBV29-1 with TRBJ1-2; the match to TRBD1 covers 7 bases. This CDR3 comprises 14 residues. The germline V gene has CDR1 SQVTM and CDR2 ANQGSEA. J was trimmed by 4 bases and V by 6 bases; bases with no gene match: 11. The CDR3 bases are TGCAGCGTCCTCCCGGGGACAGTCTCCTATGGCTACACCTTC. Protein sequence: CSVLPGTVSYGYTF.

Note on this clone: The junction shows a germline mismatch at one end, possibly a read error. The rearrangement uses TRBV29-1 and TRBJ1-2; D unresolved. The germline V gene encodes CDR1 SQVTM and CDR2 ANQGSEA. This CDR3 has 15 residues. The CDR3 DNA follows: TGCAGCGTTGGAAGGCGGGTGCATGACCTCTATGGCTACCCCTTC. Its translation: CSVGRRVHDLYGYPF.

This clone was seen a single time. The V call is TRBV7-8, the J call TRBJ1-3; D remains unclear. The germline CDR1 and CDR2 sequences are SGHVS and FQNEAQ. The CDR3 runs 15 residues. The germline V and J ends were trimmed by 5 bases and 0 bases, with 11 bases remaining between them. Written as DNA, the CDR3 is TGTGCCAGCAGCCACAGACGTAGCTCTGGAAACACCATATATTTT. Its translation: CASSHRRSSGNTIYF. Full variable domain (remainder filled in from reference TRBV7-8 and TRBJ1-3): GAGVSQSPRYKVAKRGQDVALRCDPISGHVSLFWYQQALGQGPEFLTYFQNEAQLDKSGLPSDRFFAERPEGSVSTLKIQRTQQEDSAVYLCASSHRRSSGNTIYFGEGSWLTVV.

This sequence joins TRBV7-9 and TRBJ2-7, with D tentatively TRBD2 (6 bases). CDR1 is SEHNR, CDR2 FQNEAQ, per germline (reference sequence). V gave up 6 bases and J gave up 2 bases, with 26 bases separating them. This CDR3 has 18 residues. CDR3 region: CASSPSGDAGPFTYEQYF. CDR3 nucleotide sequence: TGTGCCAGCAGTCCAAGTGGAGACGCGGGGCCCTTCACCTACGAGCAGTACTTC.

The chain carries TRBV6-1 and TRBJ1-2, with 7 bases fitting TRBD1. Germline V gene sequence: CDR1 MNHNS, CDR2 SASEGT. J lost 8 bases, V lost 2 bases, and 11 bases had no gene match. The CDR3 has 15 amino acids. DNA of the CDR3: TGTGCCAGCAGTGAATGGTGGGACAGTCCGGGAGGCTACACCTTC. Translated, it gives CASSEWWDSPGGYTF.

The J gene is TRBJ2-3, the V gene TRBV5-1, with D tentatively TRBD2 (5 bases). The CDR3 consists of 14 residues. Germline V CDR1 and CDR2: SGHRS, YFSETQ. Trimming took off 4 bases at V and 1 base at J, with 10 bases between the two ends. CDR3 loop: CASSTHGGTDTQYF. The CDR3 DNA sequence: TGCGCCAGCAGCACCCACGGGGGCACAGATACGCAGTATTTT.

V and J are TRBV7-9 and TRBJ2-3, with 9 bases identical to TRBD1. V shed 4 bases and J 2 bases; nucleotides not matched to a gene: 4. Germline CDR1 and CDR2: SEHNR and FQNEAQ (reference sequence). The CDR3 is 15 residues long. DNA of the CDR3: TGTGCCAGCAGCTCGGGACAGGGACTCACAGATACGCAGTATTTT. Protein: CASSSGQGLTDTQYF.

This chain connects TRBV6-5 to TRBJ2-7; TRBD1 matches at 7 bases. Unmatched junction bases numbered 8, after V lost 3 bases and J lost 9 bases. This CDR3 has 13 amino acids. Germline-derived CDR1 and CDR2 are MNHEY and SVGAGI. The CDR3 bases are TGTGCCAGCAGTTATCTAAGACAGGGAACGCAGTACTTC. It translates to CASSYLRQGTQYF.

The chain has TRBV20-1 and TRBJ1-2; no reliable D call. The germline gives CDR1 DFQATT, CDR2 SNEGSKA (reference sequence). The CDR3 totals 11 residues. V shed 3 bases and J shed 8 bases, with 10 bases lying between them. This chain's CDR3 is CSASPLRGYTF. CDR3 DNA: TGCAGTGCTAGTCCTTTGCGAGGCTACACCTTC.